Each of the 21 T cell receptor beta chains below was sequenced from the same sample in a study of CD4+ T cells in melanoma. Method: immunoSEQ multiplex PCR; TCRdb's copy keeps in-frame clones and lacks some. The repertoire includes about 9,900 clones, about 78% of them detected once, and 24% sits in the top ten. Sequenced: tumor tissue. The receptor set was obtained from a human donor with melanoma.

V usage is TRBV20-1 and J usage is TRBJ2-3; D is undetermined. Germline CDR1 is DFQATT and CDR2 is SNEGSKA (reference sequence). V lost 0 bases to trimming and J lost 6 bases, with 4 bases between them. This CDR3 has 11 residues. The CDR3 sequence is CSARDRDTQYF. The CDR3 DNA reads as TGCAGTGCTAGAGATCGGGATACGCAGTATTTT.

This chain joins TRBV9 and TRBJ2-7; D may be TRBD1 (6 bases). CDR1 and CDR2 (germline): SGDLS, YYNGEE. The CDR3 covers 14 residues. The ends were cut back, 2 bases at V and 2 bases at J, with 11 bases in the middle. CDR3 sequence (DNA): TGTGCCAGCAGCGTTGGGGACACCCCCTACGAGCAGTACTTC. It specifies CASSVGDTPYEQYF.

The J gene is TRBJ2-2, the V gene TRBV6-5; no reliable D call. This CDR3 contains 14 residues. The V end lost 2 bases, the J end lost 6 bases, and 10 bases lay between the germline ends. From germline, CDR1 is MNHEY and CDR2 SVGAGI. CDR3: CASSYVGSAGELFF. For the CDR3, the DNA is TGTGCCAGCAGTTACGTAGGGTCCGCCGGGGAGCTGTTTTTT.

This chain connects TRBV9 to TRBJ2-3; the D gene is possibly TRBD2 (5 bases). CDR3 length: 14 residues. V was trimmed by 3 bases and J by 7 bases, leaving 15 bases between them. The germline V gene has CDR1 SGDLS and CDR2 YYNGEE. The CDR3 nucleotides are TGTGCCAGCAGCGCAGGACTGGCGCCGCATACGCAGTATTTT. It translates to CASSAGLAPHTQYF.

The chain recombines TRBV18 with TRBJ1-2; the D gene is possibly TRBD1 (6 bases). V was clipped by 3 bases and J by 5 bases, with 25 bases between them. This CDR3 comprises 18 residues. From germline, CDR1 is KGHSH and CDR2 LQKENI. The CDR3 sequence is CASSPTMGHRAREYGYTF. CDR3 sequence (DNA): TGTGCCAGCTCACCTACTATGGGGCACAGGGCTCGAGAATATGGCTACACCTTC.

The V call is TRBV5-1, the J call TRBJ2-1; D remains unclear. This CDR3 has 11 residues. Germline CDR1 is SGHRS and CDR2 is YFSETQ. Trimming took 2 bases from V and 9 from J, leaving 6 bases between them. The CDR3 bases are TGCGCCAGCAGCTTTAGCACTGAGCAGTTCTTC. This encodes CASSFSTEQFF.

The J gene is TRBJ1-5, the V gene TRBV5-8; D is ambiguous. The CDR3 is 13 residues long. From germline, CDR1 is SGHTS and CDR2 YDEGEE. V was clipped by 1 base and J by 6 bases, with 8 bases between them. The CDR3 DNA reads TGTGCCAGCAGCTTGACTTTGGGTCAGCCCCAGCATTTT. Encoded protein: CASSLTLGQPQHF.

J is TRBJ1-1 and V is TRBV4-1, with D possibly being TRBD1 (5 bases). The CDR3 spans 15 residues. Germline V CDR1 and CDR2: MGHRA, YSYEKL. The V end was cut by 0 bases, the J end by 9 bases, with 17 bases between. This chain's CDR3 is CASSQDLGREVQAFF. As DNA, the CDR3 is TGCGCCAGCAGCCAAGATCTGGGCAGGGAAGTACAAGCTTTCTTT.

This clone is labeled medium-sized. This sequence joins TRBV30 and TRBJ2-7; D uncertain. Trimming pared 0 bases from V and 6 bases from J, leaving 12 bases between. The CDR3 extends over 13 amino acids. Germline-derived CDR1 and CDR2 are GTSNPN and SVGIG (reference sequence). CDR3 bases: TGTGCCTGGAGTGTACGTGGCCTTTCCGAGCAGTACTTC. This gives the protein CAWSVRGLSEQYF.

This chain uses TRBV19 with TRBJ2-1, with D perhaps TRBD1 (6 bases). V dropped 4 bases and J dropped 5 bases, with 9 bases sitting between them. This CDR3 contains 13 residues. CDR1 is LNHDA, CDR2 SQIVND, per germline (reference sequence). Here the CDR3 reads CASSRWTDNEQFF. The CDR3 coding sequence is TGTGCCAGTAGTAGGTGGACAGACAATGAGCAGTTCTTC.

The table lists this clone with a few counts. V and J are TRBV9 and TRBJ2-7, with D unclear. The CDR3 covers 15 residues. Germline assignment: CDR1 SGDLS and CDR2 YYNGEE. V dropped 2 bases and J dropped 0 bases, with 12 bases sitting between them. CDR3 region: CASSVGGVSSYEQYF. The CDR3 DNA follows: TGTGCCAGCAGCGTGGGTGGGGTGAGCTCCTACGAGCAGTACTTC.

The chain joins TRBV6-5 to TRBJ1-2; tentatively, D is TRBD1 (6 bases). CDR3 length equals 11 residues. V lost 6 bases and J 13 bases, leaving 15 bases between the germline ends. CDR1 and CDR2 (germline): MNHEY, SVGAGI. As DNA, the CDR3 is TGTGCCAGCAGACAGAACAGGGTTTCCACCTTC. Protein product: CASRQNRVSTF.

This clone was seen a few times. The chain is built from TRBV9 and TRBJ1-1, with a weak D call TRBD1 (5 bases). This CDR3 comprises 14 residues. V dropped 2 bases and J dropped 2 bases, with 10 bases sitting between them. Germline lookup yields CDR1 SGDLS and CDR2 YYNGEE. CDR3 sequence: CASSVSGFNTEAFF. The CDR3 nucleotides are TGTGCCAGCAGCGTTTCAGGGTTCAACACTGAAGCTTTCTTT.

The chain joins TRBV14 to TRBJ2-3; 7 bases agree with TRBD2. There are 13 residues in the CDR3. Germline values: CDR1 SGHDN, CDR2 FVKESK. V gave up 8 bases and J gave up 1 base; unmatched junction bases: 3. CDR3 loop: CASESGGTDTQYF. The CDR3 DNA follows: TGTGCCAGCGAAAGCGGGGGCACAGATACGCAGTATTTT.

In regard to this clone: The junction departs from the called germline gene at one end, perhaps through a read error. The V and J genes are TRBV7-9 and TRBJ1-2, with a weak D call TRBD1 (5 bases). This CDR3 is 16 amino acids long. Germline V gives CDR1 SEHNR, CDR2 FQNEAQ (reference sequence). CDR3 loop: CASRLEGTHGVYGYTF. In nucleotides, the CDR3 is TGTGCCAGCAGGTTAGAGGGGACCCACGGCGTCTATGGCTACACCTTC.

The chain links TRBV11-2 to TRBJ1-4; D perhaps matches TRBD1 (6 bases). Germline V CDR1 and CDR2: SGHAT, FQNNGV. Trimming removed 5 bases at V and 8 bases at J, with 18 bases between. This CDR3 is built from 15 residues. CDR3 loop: CASSPQGSGWEKLFF. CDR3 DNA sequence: TGTGCCAGCAGCCCACAGGGCTCGGGCTGGGAAAAACTGTTTTTT. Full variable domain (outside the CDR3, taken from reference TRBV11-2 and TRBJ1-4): EAGVAQSPRYKIIEKRQSVAFWCNPISGHATLYWYQQILGQGPKLLIQFQNNGVVDDSQLPKDRFSAERLKGVDSTLKIQPAKLEDSAVYLCASSPQGSGWEKLFFGSGTQLSVL.

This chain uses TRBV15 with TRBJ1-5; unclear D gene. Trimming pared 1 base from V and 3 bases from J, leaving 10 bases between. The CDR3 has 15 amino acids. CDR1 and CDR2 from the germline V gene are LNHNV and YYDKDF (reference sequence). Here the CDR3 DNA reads TGTGCCACCAGCAGAGGGTATCGCACCAATCAGCCCCAGCATTTT. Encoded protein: CATSRGYRTNQPQHF.

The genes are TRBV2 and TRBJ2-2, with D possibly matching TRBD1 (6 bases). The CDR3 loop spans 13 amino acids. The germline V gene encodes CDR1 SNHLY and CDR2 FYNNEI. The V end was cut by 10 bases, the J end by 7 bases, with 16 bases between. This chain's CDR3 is CATEGVRSGELFF. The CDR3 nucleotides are TGTGCCACCGAGGGGGTCCGGAGCGGGGAGCTGTTTTTT.

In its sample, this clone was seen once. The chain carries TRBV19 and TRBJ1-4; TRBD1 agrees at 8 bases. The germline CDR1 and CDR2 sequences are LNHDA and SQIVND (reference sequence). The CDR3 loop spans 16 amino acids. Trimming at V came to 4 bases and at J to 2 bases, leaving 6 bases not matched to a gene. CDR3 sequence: CASSRQGKSTNEKLFF. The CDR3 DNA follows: TGTGCCAGTAGTAGACAGGGGAAGAGCACTAATGAAAAACTGTTTTTT.

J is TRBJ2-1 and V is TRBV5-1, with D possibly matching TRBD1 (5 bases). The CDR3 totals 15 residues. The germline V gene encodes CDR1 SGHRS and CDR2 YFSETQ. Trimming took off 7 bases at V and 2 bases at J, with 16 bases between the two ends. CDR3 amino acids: CASGALDSTYNEQFF. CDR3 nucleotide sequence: TGCGCCAGCGGGGCCCTTGACAGTACCTACAATGAGCAGTTCTTC.

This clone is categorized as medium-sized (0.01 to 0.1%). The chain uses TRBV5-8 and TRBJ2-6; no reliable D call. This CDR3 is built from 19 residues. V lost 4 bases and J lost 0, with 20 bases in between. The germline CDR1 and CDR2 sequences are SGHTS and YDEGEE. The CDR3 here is CASSPYGLNLLSGANVLTF. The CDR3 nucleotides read TGTGCCAGCAGCCCTTACGGCCTAAATCTTCTCTCTGGGGCCAACGTCCTGACTTTC.